Listed below are T cell receptor beta chains from one sample, sequenced in a study of cytomegalovirus exposure and HLA in healthy donors. Sequencing used immunoSEQ multiplex PCR; TCRdb keeps in-frame clones, though not all of them. The clone table shows approximately 170,000 clones, with the ten largest holding approximately 0.82%. Sequenced material: PBMCs. The receptors were gathered from a young woman in good health and CMV-seropositive. Each CDR3 is given with its conserved first and last residue. A D gene is named only where the DNA matches it firmly. Expanded clones get a size class; other rows say once, few or many, or leave the size out.

v_call	j_call	cdr3_length	d_call	clone_size	cdr3_aa	cdr3_nt
TRBV19	TRBJ2-3	16	TRBD2	NA	CASSPQRGGVTDTQYF	TGTGCCAGTAGTCCCCAGCGGGGGGGCGTCACAGATACGCAGTATTTT
TRBV6-1	TRBJ1-2	13	NA	NA	CASSLQEPYGYTF	TGTGCCAGCAGTTTACAGGAACCCTATGGCTACACCTTC
TRBV6-5	TRBJ1-1	14	TRBD1	NA	CASSYWTGDTEAFF	TGTGCCAGCAGTTACTGGACAGGAGACACTGAAGCTTTCTTT
TRBV11-3	TRBJ1-1	16	NA	NA	CASSSSWRINRTEAFF	TGTGCCAGCAGCTCGTCGTGGAGGATAAATAGGACTGAAGCTTTCTTT
TRBV23-1	TRBJ2-1	16	TRBD2	NA	CASSQSSLAGVGEQFF	TGCGCCAGCAGTCAATCGTCCCTAGCGGGAGTTGGTGAGCAGTTCTTC
TRBV29-1	TRBJ1-1	12	NA	NA	CSVVRGGTEAFF	TGCAGCGTTGTAAGGGGGGGCACTGAAGCTTTCTTT
TRBV7-9	TRBJ2-2	16	TRBD2	NA	CASSLALAGGTGELFF	TGTGCCAGCAGCTTAGCATTAGCGGGAGGCACCGGGGAGCTGTTTTTT
TRBV19	TRBJ2-5	13	NA	NA	CASSGGGRETQYF	TGTGCCAGTAGTGGGGGCGGGAGAGAGACCCAGTACTTC
TRBV7-6	TRBJ2-3	15	TRBD2	NA	CASSFGLAGVDTQYF	TGTGCCAGCAGCTTTGGACTAGCGGGAGTAGATACGCAGTATTTT
TRBV9	TRBJ2-1	14	NA	NA	CASSVEGEYNEQFF	TGTGCCAGCAGCGTAGAGGGGGAATACAATGAGCAGTTCTTC
TRBV18	TRBJ1-4	14	TRBD1	NA	CASSPLTGFEKLFF	TGTGCCAGCTCACCGTTGACAGGGTTTGAAAAACTGTTTTTT
TRBV7-2	TRBJ1-3	14	TRBD1	NA	CASSRGLGTASPYF	TGTGCCAGCAGTAGGGGATTAGGGACAGCCTCGCCATATTTT
TRBV7-8	TRBJ1-2	12	NA	NA	CASSLAGRGYTF	TGTGCCAGCAGCTTAGCAGGGAGAGGCTACACCTTC
TRBV5-5	TRBJ2-7	15	TRBD1	medium-sized	CASSFRTGDSYEQYF	TGTGCCAGCAGCTTCCGGACAGGAGACTCCTACGAGCAGTACTTC
TRBV5-1	TRBJ1-1	13	NA	NA	CASSPQGNTEAFF	TGCGCCAGCAGCCCGCAGGGAAACACTGAAGCTTTCTTT
TRBV9	TRBJ1-1	14	NA	NA	CASSAQGGGTEAFF	TGTGCCAGCTCAGCACAGGGAGGGGGCACTGAAGCTTTCTTT
TRBV27	TRBJ1-5	14	NA	NA	CASSSTASNQPQHF	TGTGCCAGCAGTTCAACAGCTAGCAATCAGCCCCAGCATTTT
TRBV6-5	TRBJ1-2	15	NA	NA	CASSYSPSGYNGYTF	TGTGCCAGCAGTTACTCCCCCTCAGGTTACAATGGCTACACCTTC
TRBV29-1	TRBJ2-5	14	NA	NA	CSVNRGGRGETQYF	TGCAGCGTTAACAGGGGGGGACGGGGAGAGACCCAGTACTTC
TRBV7-6	TRBJ2-1	17	TRBD2	NA	CASSPGLAGGLSDEQFF	TGTGCCAGCAGCCCTGGACTAGCGGGAGGGCTTAGCGATGAGCAGTTCTTC
TRBV5-1	TRBJ2-5	15	NA	NA	CASSLFTGSEETQYF	TGCGCCAGCAGCTTGTTTACAGGGTCTGAAGAGACCCAGTACTTC
TRBV6-4	TRBJ2-6	15	NA	NA	CASSDARGGANVLTF	TGTGCCAGCAGTGACGCTCGGGGGGGGGCCAACGTCCTGACTTTC
TRBV4-3	TRBJ2-3	22	TRBD2	NA	CASSRELAGGPSTIGSTDTQYF	TGCGCCAGCAGCCGAGAACTAGCGGGGGGGCCGTCTACTATTGGTAGCACAGATACGCAGTATTTT
TRBV7-9	TRBJ2-7	14	TRBD1	NA	CASSRTGGSYEQYF	TGTGCCAGCAGCCGGACAGGGGGCTCCTACGAGCAGTACTTC
TRBV9	TRBJ2-7	14	NA	NA	CASSVGAVGGEQYF	TGTGCCAGCAGCGTAGGTGCCGTTGGCGGGGAGCAGTACTTC
TRBV6-4	TRBJ2-1	14	NA	NA	CASSDSDSRGEQFF	TGTGCCAGCAGTGACTCGGACTCCAGGGGTGAGCAGTTCTTC
TRBV2	TRBJ1-2	14	NA	NA	CASSEQEENYGYTF	TGTGCCAGCAGTGAGCAGGAAGAAAACTATGGCTACACCTTC
TRBV6-5	TRBJ1-4	13	TRBD1	NA	CASNRGPYEKLFF	TGTGCCAGTAACAGGGGACCTTATGAAAAACTGTTTTTT